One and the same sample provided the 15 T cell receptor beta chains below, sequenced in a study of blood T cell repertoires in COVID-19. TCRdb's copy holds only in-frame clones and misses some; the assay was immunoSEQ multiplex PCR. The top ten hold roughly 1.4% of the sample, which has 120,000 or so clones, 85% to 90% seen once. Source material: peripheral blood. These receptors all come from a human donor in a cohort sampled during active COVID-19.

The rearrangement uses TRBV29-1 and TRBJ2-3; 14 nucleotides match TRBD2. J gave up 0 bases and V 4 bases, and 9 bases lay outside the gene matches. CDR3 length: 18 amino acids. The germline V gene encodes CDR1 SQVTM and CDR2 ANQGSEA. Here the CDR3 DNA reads TGCAGCGTTGGGGGACTAGCGGGAGCGGGGGCTAGCACAGATACGCAGTATTTT. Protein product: CSVGGLAGAGASTDTQYF.

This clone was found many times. The CDR3 sequence is CASRPTSGEETQYF. CDR3 DNA: TGTGCCAGCAGGCCAACTAGCGGGGAAGAGACCCAGTACTTC. The V call is TRBV9, the J call TRBJ2-5; 10 nucleotides align to TRBD2. The CDR3 is 14 residues long. In germline, CDR1 is SGDLS, CDR2 YYNGEE. The V and J ends lost 5 bases and 3 bases, in that order; junction bases with no gene match: 4.

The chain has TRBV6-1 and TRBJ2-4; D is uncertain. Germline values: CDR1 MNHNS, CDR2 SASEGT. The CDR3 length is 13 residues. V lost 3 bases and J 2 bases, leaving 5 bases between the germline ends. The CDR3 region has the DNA TGTGCCAGCAGTGAGAGTACCAAAAACATTCAGTACTTC. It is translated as CASSESTKNIQYF.

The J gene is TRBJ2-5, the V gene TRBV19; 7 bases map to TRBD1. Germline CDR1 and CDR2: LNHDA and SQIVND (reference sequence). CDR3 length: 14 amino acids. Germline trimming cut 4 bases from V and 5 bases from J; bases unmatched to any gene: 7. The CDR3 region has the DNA TGTGCCAGTAGTACCTCGGTACAGGGGGAGACCCAGTACTTC. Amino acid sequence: CASSTSVQGETQYF.

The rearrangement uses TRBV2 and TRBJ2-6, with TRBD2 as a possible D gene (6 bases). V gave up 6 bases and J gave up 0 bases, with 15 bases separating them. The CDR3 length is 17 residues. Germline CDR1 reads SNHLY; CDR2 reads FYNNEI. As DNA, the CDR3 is TGTGCCAGCAGAGGCCGGGACTCTCACTCTGGGGCCAACGTCCTGACTTTC. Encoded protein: CASRGRDSHSGANVLTF.

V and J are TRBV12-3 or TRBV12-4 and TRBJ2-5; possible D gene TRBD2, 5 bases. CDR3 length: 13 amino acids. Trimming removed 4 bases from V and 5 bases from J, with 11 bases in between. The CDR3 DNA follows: TGTGCCAGCAGTTGGGGAGTAAAGGAGACCCAGTACTTC. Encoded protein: CASSWGVKETQYF.

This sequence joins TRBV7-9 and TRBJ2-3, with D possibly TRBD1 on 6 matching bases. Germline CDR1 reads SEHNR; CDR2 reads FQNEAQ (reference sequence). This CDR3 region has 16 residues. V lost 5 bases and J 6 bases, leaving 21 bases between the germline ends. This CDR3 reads CASSPLGGELVDTQYF. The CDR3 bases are TGTGCCAGCAGCCCGTTAGGGGGAGAGCTCGTGGATACGCAGTATTTT.

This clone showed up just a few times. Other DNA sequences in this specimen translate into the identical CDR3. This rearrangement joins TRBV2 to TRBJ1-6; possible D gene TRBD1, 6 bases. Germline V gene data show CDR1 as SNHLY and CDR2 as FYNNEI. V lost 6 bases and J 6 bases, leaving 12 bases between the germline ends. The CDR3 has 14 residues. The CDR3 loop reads CASRRGRTNSPLHF. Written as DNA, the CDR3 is TGTGCCAGCAGAAGGGGGAGAACTAATTCACCCCTCCACTTT. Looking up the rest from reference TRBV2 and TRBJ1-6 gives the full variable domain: EPEVTQTPSHQVTQMGQEVILRCVPISNHLYFYWYRQILGQKVEFLVSFYNNEISEKSEIFDDQFSVERPDGSNFTLKIRSTKLEDSAMYFCASRRGRTNSPLHFGNGTRLTVT.

CDR3 protein: CASSPSGQGNTDTQYF. The CDR3 bases are TGTGCCAGCAGCCCCTCGGGGCAGGGGAACACAGATACGCAGTATTTT. This chain uses TRBV13 with TRBJ2-3; a possible D gene is TRBD1 (6 bases). The V and J ends lost 5 bases and 2 bases respectively, with 17 bases between them. This CDR3 spans 16 amino acids. The germline V gene has CDR1 PRHDT and CDR2 FYEKMQ (reference sequence).

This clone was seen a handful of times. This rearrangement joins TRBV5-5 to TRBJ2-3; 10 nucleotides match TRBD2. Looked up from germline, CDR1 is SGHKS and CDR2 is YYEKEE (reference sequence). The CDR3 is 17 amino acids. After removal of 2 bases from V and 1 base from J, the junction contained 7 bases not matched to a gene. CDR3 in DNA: TGTGCCAGCAGCTTCTTTAGCGGGAGGCCGGGCACAGATACGCAGTATTTT. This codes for CASSFFSGRPGTDTQYF.

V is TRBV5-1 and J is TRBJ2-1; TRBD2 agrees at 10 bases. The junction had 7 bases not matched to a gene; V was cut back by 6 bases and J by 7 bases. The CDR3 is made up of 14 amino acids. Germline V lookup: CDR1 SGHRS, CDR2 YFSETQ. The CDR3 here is CASTGTSVSNEQFF. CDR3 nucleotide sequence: TGCGCCAGCACCGGGACTAGCGTTAGTAATGAGCAGTTCTTC.

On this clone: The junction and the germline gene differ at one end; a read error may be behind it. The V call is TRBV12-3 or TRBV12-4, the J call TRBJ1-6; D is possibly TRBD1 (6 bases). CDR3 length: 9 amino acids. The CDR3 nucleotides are TGTGCCAGCAGTATAAAAGGACAGTTT. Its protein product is CASSIKGQF.

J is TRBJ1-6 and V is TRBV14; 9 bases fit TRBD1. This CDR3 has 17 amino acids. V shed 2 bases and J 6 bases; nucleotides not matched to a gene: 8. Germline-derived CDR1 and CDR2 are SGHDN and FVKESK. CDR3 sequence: CASSQPGTGRINSPLHF. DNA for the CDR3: TGTGCCAGCAGCCAACCTGGGACAGGGAGGATTAATTCACCCCTCCACTTT.

CDR3 nucleotides: TGTGCCAGCAGCGCTACAGGTCCCTCGAACACCGGGGAGCTGTTTTTT. Translation gives CASSATGPSNTGELFF. V usage is TRBV2 and J usage is TRBJ2-2; maybe TRBD1 (5 bases). Germline values: CDR1 SNHLY, CDR2 FYNNEI. This CDR3 is 16 amino acids long. The ends were cut back, 6 bases at V and 0 bases at J, with 14 bases in the middle.

The CDR3 nucleotides read TGTGCCAGCACAAACAGTGGTGGAAACACCATATATTTT. Protein product: CASTNSGGNTIYF. This chain joins TRBV2 and TRBJ1-3; D not resolved. V dropped 7 bases and J dropped 3 bases, with 10 bases sitting between them. Germline V lookup: CDR1 SNHLY, CDR2 FYNNEI. This CDR3 is 13 amino acids long.